This T cell receptor beta chain is from a study of OX40 agonist ivuxolimab in advanced cancers. Using immunoSEQ multiplex PCR, the repertoire was profiled, and TCRdb retains in-frame clones only, with some absent. This sample yields about 94,000 clones, of which roughly 87% are seen a single time; just over 0.3% belongs to the top ten. Unmatched junction bases numbered 10, after V lost 4 bases and J lost 7 bases. The CDR3 loop spans 14 amino acids. Looked up from germline, CDR1 is SGHKS and CDR2 is YYEKEE (reference sequence). The chain is built from TRBV5-5 and TRBJ1-2, with 7 bases lining up with TRBD1. Sequencing was performed on CD4+ or CD8+ T cells sorted from blood, taken in a trial of the OX40 agonist ivuxolimab. This sequence was found in an adult with an advanced solid tumor such as melanoma, head and neck, liver or kidney cancer. CDR3 DNA sequence: TGTGCCAGCAGCGGATCGACAGGGAGCAGTGGCTACACCTTC. Amino acid sequence: CASSGSTGSSGYTF.